The source of this TCR beta chain is a study of regulatory T cells in long-lasting Graves disease. HTBI primers from iRepertoire and Arm-PCR of CDR3 regions yielded the TCR beta libraries. TCRdb re-called the multiplex PCR reads with MiXCR, one entry per CDR3 protein. In the table there are roughly 520,000 distinct CDR3 sequences, approximately 12% of which are singletons. The CDR3 is made up of 11 amino acids. V shed 6 bases, J shed 13 bases, and the junction held 7 bases outside the gene matches. Described time point: newly diagnosed GD, antithyroid drugs for less than 3 months. The TCR library was made from RNA extracted from PBMCs. The same specimen was also included in a second study, on T cells in Graves' hyperthyroidism and ophthalmopathy. Per that paper: Patients with uncontrolled infections, other autoimmune diseases, pregnancy or lactation were excluded.

The source of this sequence is a woman aged 25 to 39 with Graves disease. The material sequenced was peripheral blood mononuclear cells (PBMCs), taken at new diagnosis, from a patient treated with antithyroid drugs. The chain recombines TRBV12-3 or TRBV12-4 with TRBJ1-2; 8 bases are shared with TRBD1. The CDR3 nucleotides read TGTGCCAGCAGACTTGGGACAGGAAGCACCTTC. This sequence encodes CASRLGTGSTF.